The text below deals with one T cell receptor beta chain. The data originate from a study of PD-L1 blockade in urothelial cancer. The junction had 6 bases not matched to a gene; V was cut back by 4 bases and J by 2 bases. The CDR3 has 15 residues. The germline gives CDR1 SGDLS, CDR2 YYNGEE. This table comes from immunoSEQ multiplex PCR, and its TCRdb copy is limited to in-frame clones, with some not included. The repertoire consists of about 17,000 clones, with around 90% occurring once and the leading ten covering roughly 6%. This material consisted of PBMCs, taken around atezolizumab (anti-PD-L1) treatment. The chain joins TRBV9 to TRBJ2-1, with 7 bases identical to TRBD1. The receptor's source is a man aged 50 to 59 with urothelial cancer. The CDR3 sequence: CASSLDRVTYNEQFF. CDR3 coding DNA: TGTGCCAGCAGCCTCGACAGGGTCACCTACAATGAGCAGTTCTTC.